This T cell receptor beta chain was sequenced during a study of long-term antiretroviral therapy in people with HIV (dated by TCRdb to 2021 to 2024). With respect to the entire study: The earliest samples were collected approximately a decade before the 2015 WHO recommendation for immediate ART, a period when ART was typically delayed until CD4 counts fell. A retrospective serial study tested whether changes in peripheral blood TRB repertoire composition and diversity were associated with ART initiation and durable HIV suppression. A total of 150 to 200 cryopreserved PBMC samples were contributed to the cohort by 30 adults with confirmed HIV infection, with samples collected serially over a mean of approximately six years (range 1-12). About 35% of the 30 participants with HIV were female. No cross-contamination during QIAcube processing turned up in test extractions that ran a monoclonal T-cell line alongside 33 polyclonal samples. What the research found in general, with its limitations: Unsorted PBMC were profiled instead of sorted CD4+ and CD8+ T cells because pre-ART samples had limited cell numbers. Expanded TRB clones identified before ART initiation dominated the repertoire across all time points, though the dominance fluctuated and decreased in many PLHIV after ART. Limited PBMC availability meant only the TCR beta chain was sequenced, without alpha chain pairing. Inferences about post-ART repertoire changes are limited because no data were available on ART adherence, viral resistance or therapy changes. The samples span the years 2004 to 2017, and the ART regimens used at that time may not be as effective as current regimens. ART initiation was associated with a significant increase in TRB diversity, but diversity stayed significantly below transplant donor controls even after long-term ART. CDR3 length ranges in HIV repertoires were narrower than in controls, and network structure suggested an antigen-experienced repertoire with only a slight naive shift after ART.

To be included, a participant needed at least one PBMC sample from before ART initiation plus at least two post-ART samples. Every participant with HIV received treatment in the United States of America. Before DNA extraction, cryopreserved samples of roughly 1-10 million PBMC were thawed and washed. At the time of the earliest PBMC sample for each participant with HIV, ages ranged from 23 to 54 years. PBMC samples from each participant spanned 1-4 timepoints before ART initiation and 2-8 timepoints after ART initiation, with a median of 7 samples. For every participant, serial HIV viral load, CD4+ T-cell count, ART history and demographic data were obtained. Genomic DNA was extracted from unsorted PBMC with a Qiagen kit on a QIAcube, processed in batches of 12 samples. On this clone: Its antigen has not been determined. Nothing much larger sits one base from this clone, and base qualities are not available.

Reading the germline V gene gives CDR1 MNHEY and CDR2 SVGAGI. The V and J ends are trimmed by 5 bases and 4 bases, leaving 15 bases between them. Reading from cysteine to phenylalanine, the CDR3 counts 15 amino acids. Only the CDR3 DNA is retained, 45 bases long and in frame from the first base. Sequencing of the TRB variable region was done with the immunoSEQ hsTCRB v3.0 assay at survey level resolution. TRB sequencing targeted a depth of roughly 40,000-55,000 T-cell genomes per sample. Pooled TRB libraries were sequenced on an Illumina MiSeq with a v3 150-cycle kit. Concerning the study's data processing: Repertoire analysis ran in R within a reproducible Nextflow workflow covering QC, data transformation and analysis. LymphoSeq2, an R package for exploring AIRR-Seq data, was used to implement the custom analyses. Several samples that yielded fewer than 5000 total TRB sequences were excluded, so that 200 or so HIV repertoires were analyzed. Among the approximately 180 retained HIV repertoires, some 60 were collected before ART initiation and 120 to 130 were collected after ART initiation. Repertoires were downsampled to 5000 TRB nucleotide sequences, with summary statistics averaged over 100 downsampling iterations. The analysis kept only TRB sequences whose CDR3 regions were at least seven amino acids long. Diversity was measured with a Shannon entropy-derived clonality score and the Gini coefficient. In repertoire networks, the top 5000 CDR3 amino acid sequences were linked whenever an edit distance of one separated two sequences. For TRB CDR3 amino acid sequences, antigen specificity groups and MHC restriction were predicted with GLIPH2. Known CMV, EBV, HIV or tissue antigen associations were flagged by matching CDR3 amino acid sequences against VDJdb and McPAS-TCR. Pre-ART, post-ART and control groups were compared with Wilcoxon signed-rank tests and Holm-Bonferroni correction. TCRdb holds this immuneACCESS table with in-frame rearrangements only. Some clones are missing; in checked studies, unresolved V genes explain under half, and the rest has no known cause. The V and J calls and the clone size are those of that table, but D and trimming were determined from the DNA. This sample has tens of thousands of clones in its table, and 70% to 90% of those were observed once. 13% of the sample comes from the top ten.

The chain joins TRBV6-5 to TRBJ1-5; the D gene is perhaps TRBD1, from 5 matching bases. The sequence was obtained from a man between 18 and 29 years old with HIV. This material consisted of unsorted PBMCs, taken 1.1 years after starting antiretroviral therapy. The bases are TGTGCCAGCAGTCGGCAGGGTTTTGCAAATCAGCCCCAGCATTTT. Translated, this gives CASSRQGFANQPQHF.